This T cell receptor (beta chain) was identified in a study of blood T cells in healthy people across ages. Study-wide context: When template switching was applied, about one barcoded beta molecule was captured per two T cells. Broader study findings: Per million T cells, TCR beta diversity dropped about linearly as age rose.

The authors isolated at least 6 million PBMCs per sample. CDR1 and CDR2 (germline): SGHTA, FQGNSA. This CDR3 region has 12 residues. Together with a sample-barcoded 5' primer, a J-beta primer mix was included in a second PCR lasting about 6 to 11 cycles. Each of the cDNA molecules was tagged by a template-switch adaptor with 12 random nucleotides. TCRdb used MiXCR to reprocess the 5' RACE reads, holding one entry per CDR3 protein. The sample comprises under 1,000,000 distinct CDR3 sequences, around 50% of which are singletons, and about a sixth rests with the top ten. With respect to this clonotype: Its matching antigen is unknown. The junction differs from germline at one of its ends, possibly a read error.

The source is a man older than 75 in good health. The chain uses TRBV7-2 and TRBJ2-3, with D uncertain. The sample comprised blood. The CDR3 loop is CASNYYADTQYF. CDR3 nucleotide sequence: TGCGCCAGCAACTATTACGCAGATACGCAGTATTTT.